These T cell receptor beta chains were read from a single sample in a study of cytomegalovirus exposure and HLA in healthy donors. Only in-frame clones appear in the TCRdb table, and some are missing; sequencing was by immunoSEQ multiplex PCR. The sample includes 150,000 to 200,000 clones, 80% to 90% of them seen just once. The sequencing input was PBMCs. Receptor source: a man aged 18 to 35 in good health and CMV-seropositive. CDR3s include the opening cysteine and the closing phenylalanine or tryptophan. D genes are given only for firm matches. Size is omitted from some rows. Given values are once, few, many or a class for expanded clones.

>TRBJ2-7|TRBV4-2|TRBD1|.
TGTGCCAGCAGCCAAGTAATAGGACAGGGCAAAGCCGAGCAGTACTTC
CASSQVIGQGKAEQYF
>TRBJ1-4|TRBV7-9|.|.
TGTTCCAGCAGTCCGGGATCTAATGAAAAACTGTTTTTT
CSSSPGSNEKLFF
>TRBJ2-7|TRBV11-2|TRBD2|.
TGTGCCAGCAGCTTAGCACGGGGGGGGTACGAGCAGTACTTC
CASSLARGGYEQYF
>TRBJ2-4|TRBV12-5|.|.
TGTGCTACCCACGCCTTCCCTAGGTCTGGGGACTCCAAAAACATTCAGTACTTC
CATHAFPRSGDSKNIQYF
>TRBJ2-7|TRBV6-1|TRBD2|.
TGTGCCAGCAGTTTAGCGGGGGGGGAGTCCTACGAGCAGTACTTC
CASSLAGGESYEQYF
>TRBJ2-7|TRBV6-4|.|.
TGTGCCAGCAGGCCAATGGGGGGTCGTGGAAACGAGCAGTACTTC
CASRPMGGRGNEQYF
>TRBJ2-2|TRBV21-1|.|.
TGTGCCAGCAGCCACCGTCGAAGGGGCGAGAACACCGGGGAGCTGTTTTTT
CASSHRRRGENTGELFF
>TRBJ1-1|TRBV18|TRBD1|.
TGTGCCAGCTCACCCCGGAGACAGGGGGGGACTGAAGCTTTCTTT
CASSPRRQGGTEAFF
>TRBJ2-5|TRBV5-1|TRBD1|once
TGCGCCAGCAGCCCAGGACAGGACCAAGAGACCCAGTACTTC
CASSPGQDQETQYF
>TRBJ2-5|TRBV5-4|.|.
TGTGCCAGCAGCTCCGGGACTCACACGGGAGAGACCCAGTACTTC
CASSSGTHTGETQYF
>TRBJ2-1|TRBV9|TRBD1|.
TGTGCCAGCAGCGACAGGGGTTATGAGCAGTTCTTC
CASSDRGYEQFF
>TRBJ1-1|TRBV5-5|.|.
TGCGCCAGCAGCCCGACACGGAACACTGAAGCTTTCTTT
CASSPTRNTEAFF
>TRBJ1-1|TRBV6-5|.|.
TGTGCCAGCAGGAAGACAAACGCGAACACTGAAGCTTTCTTT
CASRKTNANTEAFF
>TRBJ2-3|TRBV2|TRBD2|.
TGTGCCAGCAGTCGATCGGGGGGGGGAGGCACAGATACGCAGTATTTT
CASSRSGGGGTDTQYF
>TRBJ2-3|TRBV2|TRBD1|.
TGTGCCAACACTGACCGGGACAGGGAAACCACAGATACGCAGTATTTT
CANTDRDRETTDTQYF
>TRBJ2-5|TRBV2|TRBD2|.
TGTGCCAGCAGTGAGACTAGCTGGGAGACCCAGTACTTC
CASSETSWETQYF
>TRBJ2-7|TRBV7-9|TRBD1|.
TGTGCCAGCAGCTTATGGTCGGGGACAGATTACGAGCAGTACTTC
CASSLWSGTDYEQYF
>TRBJ1-2|TRBV5-1|TRBD1|.
TGCGCCAGCAGCTTGGACGGGACAGGGGTTCCCTATGGCTACACCTTC
CASSLDGTGVPYGYTF
>TRBJ2-4|TRBV9|.|.
TGTGCCAGCAGCGGCAGGGATTTGGACATTCAGTACTTC
CASSGRDLDIQYF
>TRBJ2-7|TRBV9|TRBD1|.
TGTGCCAGCAGCGTAGACGGACAGGGGGCGCGAGAGCAGTACTTC
CASSVDGQGAREQYF
>TRBJ2-3|TRBV6-1|TRBD1|.
TGTGCCACCGGGACAGGGGGCACAGATACGCAGTATTTT
CATGTGGTDTQYF
>TRBJ1-6|TRBV5-4|.|.
TGTGCCAGCAGCTCAGTCGGCAGGGGCCGTTCACCCCTCCACTTT
CASSSVGRGRSPLHF
>TRBJ2-2|TRBV18|.|once
TGTGCCAGCTCAAAGAGTCAGGCAAACACCGGGGAGCTGTTTTTT
CASSKSQANTGELFF
>TRBJ2-7|TRBV6-5|.|.
TGTGCCAGCGGACACCCCTTCCGAGGAGACGAGCAGTACTTC
CASGHPFRGDEQYF
>TRBJ2-2|TRBV7-8|TRBD1|.
TGTGCCAGCAGCCGAACCAGGGGGCGGGTGAACACCGGGGAGCTGTTTTTT
CASSRTRGRVNTGELFF
>TRBJ2-5|TRBV5-1|.|.
TGCGCCAGCTACTCTCACGGTCCTGAGGGGACCCAGTACTTC
CASYSHGPEGTQYF
>TRBJ2-3|TRBV27|.|.
TGTGCCAGCAGTTTCCGCCTCAGGGCCCCTAGCACAGATACGCAGTATTTT
CASSFRLRAPSTDTQYF
>TRBJ2-7|TRBV27|TRBD2|.
TGTGCCAGCAGTTTTAAGCGGGGAACCTACGAGCAGTACTTC
CASSFKRGTYEQYF
>TRBJ2-3|TRBV9|TRBD1|.
TGTGCCAGCAACAGGGGCGCGAGCACAGGTACGCAGTATTTT
CASNRGASTGTQYF
>TRBJ1-6|TRBV5-4|.|once
TGTGCCAGCAGCGAGAGCAATTCACCCCTCCACTTT
CASSESNSPLHF
>TRBJ2-4|TRBV9|.|.
TGTGCCAGCAGCCTTAAGGGGGGGGTTCTACAGCAGCACTTC
CASSLKGGVLQQHF
>TRBJ2-3|TRBV23-1|TRBD2|.
TGCGCCAGCAGTCAATCTAAGGGGGTAGCCCAGCGGGGGGCTCGCACAGATACGCAGTATTTT
CASSQSKGVAQRGARTDTQYF
>TRBJ2-7|TRBV10-1|TRBD1|.
TGCGCCAGCAGTGAGGTGGGGACAGGGTCCCACGAGCAGTACTTC
CASSEVGTGSHEQYF
>TRBJ1-5|TRBV19|TRBD1|.
TGTGCCAGTGGGGGGACAGGGGGTTGGCGGAATCAGCCCCAGCATTTT
CASGGTGGWRNQPQHF
>TRBJ2-7|TRBV5-1|TRBD2|.
TGCGCCAGCAGTCACAGCGGGGTCGGAACCTACGAGCAGTACTTC
CASSHSGVGTYEQYF
>TRBJ2-1|TRBV11-2|TRBD2|.
TGTGCCAGCAGCTTCCTCGCGGGGGGGCCCTTGGATGAGCAGTTCTTC
CASSFLAGGPLDEQFF
>TRBJ1-4|TRBV9|.|few
TGTGCCAGCAGCGTACAGGGCGATGAAAAACTGTTTTTT
CASSVQGDEKLFF
>TRBJ1-1|TRBV29-1|TRBD1|.
TGCAGCGTGGCGCGACAGGGGGATGAAGCTTTCTTT
CSVARQGDEAFF
>TRBJ1-2|TRBV7-2|.|.
TGTGCCAGCAGCCCCCGGTTTTTGGACATCCAGTCGCCCTATGGCTACACCTTC
CASSPRFLDIQSPYGYTF
>TRBJ2-5|TRBV6-1|TRBD1|once
TGTGCCAGCAGTGGAAGAGGGGGCGCGAAGACCCAGTACTTC
CASSGRGGAKTQYF
>TRBJ1-1|TRBV7-9|.|.
TGTTCCAGCAGCTTATCAGGGAACACTGAAGCTTTCTTT
CSSSLSGNTEAFF